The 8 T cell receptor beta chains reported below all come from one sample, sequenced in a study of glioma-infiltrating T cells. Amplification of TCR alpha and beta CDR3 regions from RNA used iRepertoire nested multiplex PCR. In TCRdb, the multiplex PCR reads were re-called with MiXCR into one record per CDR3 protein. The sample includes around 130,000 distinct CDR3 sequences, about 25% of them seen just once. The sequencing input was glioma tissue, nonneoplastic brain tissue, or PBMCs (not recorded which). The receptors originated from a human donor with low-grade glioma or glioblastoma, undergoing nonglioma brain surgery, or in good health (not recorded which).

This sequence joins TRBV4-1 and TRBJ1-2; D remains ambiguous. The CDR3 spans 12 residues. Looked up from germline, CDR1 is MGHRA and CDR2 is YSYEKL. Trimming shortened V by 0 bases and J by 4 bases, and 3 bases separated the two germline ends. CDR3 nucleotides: TGCGCCAGCAGCCAAGAGGCCTATGGCTACACCTTC. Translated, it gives CASSQEAYGYTF.

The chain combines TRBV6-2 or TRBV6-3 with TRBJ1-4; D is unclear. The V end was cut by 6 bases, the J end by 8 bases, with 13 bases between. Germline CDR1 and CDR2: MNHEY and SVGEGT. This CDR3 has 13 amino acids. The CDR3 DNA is TGTGCCAGCAGCCAAGATCACACGGAAAAACTGTTTTTT. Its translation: CASSQDHTEKLFF.

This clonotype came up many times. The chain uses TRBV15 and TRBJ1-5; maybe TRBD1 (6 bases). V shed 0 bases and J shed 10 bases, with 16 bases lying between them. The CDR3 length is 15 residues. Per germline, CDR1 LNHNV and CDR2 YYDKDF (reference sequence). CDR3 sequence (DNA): TGTGCCACCAGCAGAGATGGTACAGGGTGGGAACCCCAGCATTTT. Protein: CATSRDGTGWEPQHF.

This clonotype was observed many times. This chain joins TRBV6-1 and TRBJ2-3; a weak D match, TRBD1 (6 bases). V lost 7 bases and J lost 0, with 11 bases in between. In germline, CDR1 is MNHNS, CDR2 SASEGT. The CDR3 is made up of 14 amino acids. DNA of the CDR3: TGTGCCAGCACCGGGACACCCAGCACAGATACGCAGTATTTT. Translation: CASTGTPSTDTQYF.

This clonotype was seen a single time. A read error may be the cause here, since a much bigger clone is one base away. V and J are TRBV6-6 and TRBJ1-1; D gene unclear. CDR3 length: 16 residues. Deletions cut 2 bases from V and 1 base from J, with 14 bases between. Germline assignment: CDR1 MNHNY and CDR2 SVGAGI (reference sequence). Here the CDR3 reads CASSYGVMWPNTEAFF. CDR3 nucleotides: TGTGCCAGCAGTTACGGGGTGATGTGGCCGAACACTGAAGCTTTCTTT.

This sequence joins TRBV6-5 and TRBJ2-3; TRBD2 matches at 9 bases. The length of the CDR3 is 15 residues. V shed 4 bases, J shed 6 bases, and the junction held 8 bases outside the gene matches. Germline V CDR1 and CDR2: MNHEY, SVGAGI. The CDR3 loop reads CASSLDAGGPDTQYF. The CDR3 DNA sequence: TGTGCCAGCAGTTTAGACGCGGGGGGGCCCGATACGCAGTATTTT.

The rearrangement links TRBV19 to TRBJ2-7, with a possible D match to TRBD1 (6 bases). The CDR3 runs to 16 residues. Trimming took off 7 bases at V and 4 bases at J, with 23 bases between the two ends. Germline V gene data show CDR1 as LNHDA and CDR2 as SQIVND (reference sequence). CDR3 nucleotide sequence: TGTGCCAGTAAGGGGCTGAGACAGGAGTCCCCTTACGAGCAGTACGTC. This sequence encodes CASKGLRQESPYEQYV.

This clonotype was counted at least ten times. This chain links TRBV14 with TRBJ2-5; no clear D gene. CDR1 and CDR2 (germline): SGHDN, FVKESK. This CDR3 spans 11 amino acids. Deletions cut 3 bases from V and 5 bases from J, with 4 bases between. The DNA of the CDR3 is TGTGCCAGCAGCCACGCGGAGACCCAGTACTTC. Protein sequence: CASSHAETQYF.